Detailed here is one TCR beta chain. Its specificity is unknown. The PCR used 60 Vbeta and 13 Jbeta primers. In the study's own analysis: Later reanalysis found about 80 million unique TCR beta chains, approximately 11 million of them shared. TCRdb keeps only in-frame clones here, not all; method: immunoSEQ multiplex PCR. The V and J calls and clone size were taken over from that table, and D and trimming were inferred from the DNA. Of over 200,000 clones in the sample, just over 75% are singletons; the top ten hold 2.5% to 3%. Germline V gene sequence: CDR1 LNHDA, CDR2 SQIVND (reference sequence). V gave up 1 base and J gave up 7 bases, with 8 bases separating them. There are 13 residues in the CDR3. The data derive from a study of cytomegalovirus exposure and HLA in healthy donors. Looking at the study overall: A previous analysis identified 117 million unique TCR beta sequences derived from some 200 million T cells.

General study findings and limits: A later analysis by the authors found several of the most significant clusters apparently linked to common viral pathogens. Roughly even sequencing depth across donors was the assumption behind the presence/absence analyses.

The sequenced material came from PBMCs. The origin of this receptor is a woman in her fifties or sixties in good health and CMV-seropositive. The chain employs TRBV19 and TRBJ1-5; D uncertain. CDR3 coding DNA: TGTGCCAGTAGTATAGCCTCGGAGCAGCCCCAGCATTTT. Its translation is CASSIASEQPQHF.